This TCR beta chain was recovered during a study of blood T cell repertoires in COVID-19. On the study more broadly: The cDNA or gDNA used as material had been derived from T cells, B-cell-depleted T cells, or PBMCs.

Residents of 24 US areas, aged about 18 to 89 years, made up the participants. TCRdb keeps only in-frame clones here, not all; method: immunoSEQ multiplex PCR. The top ten hold around 1.7% of the sample, which has about 250,000 clones, under 90% seen once. This receptor was taken from a man aged 40-55 years who had recovered from COVID-19. Sample: PBMCs or T cells enriched from blood (not recorded which).

The CDR3 nucleotides read TGTGCCATCAGCCCTGAGGAGGGGGAGACCCAGTACTTC. It yields the protein CAISPEEGETQYF. The rearrangement uses TRBV10-3 and TRBJ2-5; weak D call: TRBD2 (6 bases). V was trimmed by 6 bases and J by 5 bases, leaving 13 bases between them. The germline gives CDR1 ENHRY, CDR2 SYGVKD. This CDR3 contains 13 residues.